Each of the 8 T cell receptor beta chains below was sequenced from the same sample in a study of blood T cells in healthy people across ages. The authors ran a second PCR of roughly 6 to 12 cycles using a sample-barcoded 5' primer and a J-beta primer mix. TCRdb itself ran the 5' RACE reads through MiXCR, one entry per CDR3 protein. The table includes some 710,000 distinct CDR3 sequences, 20% to 25% detected once. The sequenced material came from blood. These receptors came from a man in his sixties or seventies in good health.

This sequence joins TRBV4-1 and TRBJ2-5, with 14 bases identical to TRBD2. The CDR3 extends over 17 amino acids. V lost 3 bases to trimming and J lost 4 bases; unmatched junction nucleotides: 7. CDR1 MGHRA and CDR2 YSYEKL come from the germline V gene. This CDR3 reads CASSQGGLAGVRETQYF. The DNA of the CDR3 is TGCGCCAGCAGCCAGGGGGGACTAGCGGGAGTGAGAGAGACCCAGTACTTC.

CDR3 region: CASSPVTGDGNEQFF. CDR3 bases: TGTGCCAGCTCACCAGTTACGGGAGATGGTAATGAGCAGTTCTTC. This chain links TRBV18 with TRBJ2-1, with D possibly matching TRBD2 (6 bases). This CDR3 is built from 15 residues. Looked up from germline, CDR1 is KGHSH and CDR2 is LQKENI. Trimming removed 2 bases at V and 7 bases at J, with 15 bases between. The variable domain in full, completed from reference TRBV18 and TRBJ2-1, reads NAGVMQNPRHLVRRRGQEARLRCSPMKGHSHVYWYRQLPEEGLKFMVYLQKENIIDESGMPKERFSAEFPKEGPSILRIQQVVRGDSAAYFCASSPVTGDGNEQFFGPGTRLTVL.

This clonotype was counted many times. This CDR3 is CASSSGTGEGNEKLFF. The CDR3 DNA follows: TGTGCCAGCAGCTCCGGGACAGGGGAGGGCAATGAAAAACTGTTTTTT. The rearrangement joins TRBV6-2 or TRBV6-3 to TRBJ1-4; TRBD1 agrees at 10 bases. Germline CDR1 MNHEY, CDR2 SVGEGT. The length of the CDR3 is 16 residues. V dropped 6 bases and J dropped 5; count of bases not matched to a gene: 9.

The J gene is TRBJ2-1, the V gene TRBV3-1, with D tentatively TRBD2 (6 bases). The CDR3 consists of 16 residues. Germline CDR1 and CDR2: LGHDT and YNNKEL (reference sequence). V shed 4 bases and J shed 7 bases, with 20 bases lying between them. This CDR3 reads CASSLPRGARGNEQFF. As DNA, the CDR3 is TGTGCCAGCAGCCTACCGCGCGGGGCCCGAGGGAATGAGCAGTTCTTC.

This clonotype was observed a handful of times. V and J are TRBV5-1 and TRBJ1-2; 8 bases line up with TRBD1. Germline loops: CDR1 SGHRS, CDR2 YFSETQ. The CDR3 is 16 residues long. The trim removed 2 bases at V and 2 bases at J, leaving 8 bases unmatched. CDR3 nucleotides: TGCGCCAGCAGCTTTTCAGGACAGGGTGTCAACTATGGCTACACCTTC. This translates into CASSFSGQGVNYGYTF.

This chain links TRBV29-1 with TRBJ1-2, with TRBD1 matching over 7 bases. Germline V gene data show CDR1 as SQVTM and CDR2 as ANQGSEA. CDR3 length equals 13 residues. V shed 4 bases and J 7 bases; nucleotides not matched to a gene: 9. The CDR3: CSVVTGVVLGYTF. Here the CDR3 DNA reads TGCAGCGTTGTTACAGGGGTCGTTCTTGGCTACACCTTC.

The J gene is TRBJ2-2, the V gene TRBV25-1; D is perhaps TRBD1 (5 bases). The germline V and J ends were trimmed by 5 bases and 5 bases, with 18 bases remaining between them. The CDR3 is made up of 16 amino acids. Germline CDR1 and CDR2: MGHDK and SYGVNS. CDR3 amino acids: CASSFTGVGWTGELFF. CDR3 sequence (DNA): TGTGCCAGCAGTTTTACAGGAGTCGGCTGGACCGGGGAGCTGTTTTTT.

Only a few counts were recorded for this clonotype. The chain uses TRBV12-3 or TRBV12-4 and TRBJ2-2; a possible D gene is TRBD1 (6 bases). CDR3 size: 13 residues. Trimming pared 3 bases from V and 6 bases from J, leaving 8 bases between. In DNA form, the CDR3 reads TGTGCCAGCAGTTTTACAGGGCCCGGGGAGCTGTTTTTT. Its translation: CASSFTGPGELFF.